The present TCR beta chain was sequenced within a study of identical twins (dated by TCRdb to the mid-2010s). For the wider study: To test whether fetal clonotypes persist, the study used deep sequencing on TCR alpha and beta repertoires from monozygotic twins, unrelated adults of various ages, and cord blood. To rule out contamination, replicate twin experiments were performed at different times with different library preparation protocols. Study-wide conclusions, independent of this receptor: Zero-insertion analyses could be partly confounded by invariant T cells such as MAIT and iNKT, though diverse VJ usage argued against such confounding for most clonotypes. Compared with coincidental sharing between unrelated individuals, out-of-frame TCR alpha sequences shared between twins had an excess of sequences with low generation probability. Conclusions relied on cross-sectional statistical analysis, since the same donors could not be followed over many years. In beta out-of-frame sequences, excess twin sharing was weaker, because having fewer shared sequences lowered the signal-to-noise ratio. Fewer insertions were carried by abundant cord blood beta clonotypes, a similar but weaker trend appeared in young adult naive repertoires, and no such trend appeared in memory repertoires. Recombination models systematically underestimated out-of-frame TCR alpha sharing in monozygotic twins but agreed with sharing between unrelated individuals.

Library construction relied on 5' RACE. The data were produced on an Illumina HiSeq 2000. Template switching introduced a universal primer binding site; the final cDNA contained a unique molecular identifier, enabling accurate counting of TCR cDNA molecules. Specific primers in the conserved constant-segment region were used to synthesize first-strand cDNA for the TCR alpha and beta chains. To control for contamination, each cDNA library was double barcoded with a SMART-Mk sample barcode plus Illumina barcodes. TruSeq adapter sequences, together with Illumina sample barcodes, were added in two successive PCR steps. The TCR alpha and beta cDNA libraries were sequenced on the Illumina HiSeq platform using custom primers. The paper's data handling went like this. Raw reads were processed with MiGEC to extract unique molecular identifiers, and MiXCR was used to determine CDR3 positions. Recombination models were inferred per individual with the repgenHMM and IGoR tools using an EM algorithm. Shared clonotypes were analyzed with the tcR package in R, and sharing was normalized by the product of cloneset sizes. To study raw recombination without the effects of thymic and clonal selection, out-of-frame nonproductive sequences were analyzed. TCRdb passed the public sequencing reads through fastp at Q25 and MiXCR, retaining productive beta sequences. One record per CDR3 amino acid sequence lists the most common genes and DNA. TCRdb assigned the V and J calls; the authors' analysis was not used. Here the sample has 420,000 or so distinct CDR3 sequences; around a sixth occur a single time. 12% of the sample lies in the top ten.

Remarks on this clonotype: The antigen it recognizes is unknown. Base qualities were left out, and no much larger clone turns up one base away.

Looking up the germline V gene yields CDR1 MGHRA and CDR2 YSYEKL. The CDR3 has 14 amino acids, counting the end cysteine and phenylalanine. The only DNA kept is the CDR3, 42 bases in frame from the first base. V ends up 2 bases short and J 3 bases short, with an unmatched junction base count of 1. Only healthy Caucasian donors were included. Three unrelated non-twin adults were additionally sequenced: a male aged 18 to 30, a male aged 50 to 59 and a female aged 50 to 59. Miltenyi CD45RO+ enrichment and human naive T-cell isolation kits were used to isolate memory (CD45RO+) and naive T cells from PBMC.

The sequence was obtained from a middle-aged man in good health. Source material: naive T cells sorted from blood. This specimen's cell subset or site label, interpreted: cells isolated with a human naive T-cell isolation kit. The chain uses TRBV4-1 and TRBJ2-7; 10 central nucleotides agree with TRBD1. The CDR3: CASSQRTGGYEQYF. The DNA is as follows: TGCGCCAGCAGCCAACGGACAGGGGGCTACGAGCAGTACTTC.